This T cell receptor beta chain comes out of a study of neurological immune-mediated disorders (dated by TCRdb to 2018 to 2020). Describing the broader study: Among the approximately 35 multiple sclerosis patients, relapsing-remitting MS was present in around 31 and secondary progressive MS was present in 3. Of the 68 subjects in the cohort, some 15 were HAM/TSP patients, roughly 34 were multiple sclerosis patients, and around 20 were healthy controls. Alongside PBMC samples, the set of some 97 TCR-beta libraries contained longitudinal samples, technical triplicates, and paired CD4+ and CD8+ T-cell subsets that had been sorted. Using UMI-based sequencing, the study compared peripheral blood TCR-beta repertoires from patients with HTLV-I-associated myelopathy (HAM/TSP), patients with multiple sclerosis, and healthy controls. Overall study outcomes, separate from this receptor: No identical CDR3 amino acid sequences were found to be shared among expanded clones across subjects, suggesting that TCR-beta repertoires were private in all groups. The highest TCR clonal expansion was observed in HAM/TSP patients, whereas the lowest was observed in MS patients, even when compared with healthy controls. In a phylogenetic analysis, the repertoires of 18 out of 34 MS patients fell into a single cluster of related CDR3 sequences, pointing to a possible signature at the repertoire level. No association of the MS cluster with clinical or MRI features was observed, and the need for larger cohorts was stated by the authors.

For the unsorted PBMC libraries, 2 million PBMCs were stored in RNAlater at -80 degrees C until RNA extraction and were used to generate the libraries. Multiple sclerosis patients were enrolled in a US clinical protocol evaluating disease progression by magnetic resonance imaging. Peripheral blood underwent Ficoll-Hypaque density gradient centrifugation to isolate PBMCs, which were then cryopreserved in liquid nitrogen. For this chain, trimming is 5 bases at the V end and 7 bases at the J end, and the number of junction bases without a gene match is 6. Counted from cysteine to phenylalanine, this CDR3 has 14 amino acids. Of all the DNA, just the CDR3 is kept, 42 bases in frame from base 1. From the germline V gene (reference sequence), CDR1 is SEHNR and CDR2 is FQNEAQ. cDNA was synthesized by template-switch 5'RACE using a primer with a 10-nucleotide random unique molecular identifier that tagged each TCR transcript. Every sequencing run yielded over 170 million TCR-beta sequences covering 15-18 subjects. Total RNA was extracted with the RNeasy kit. TCR-beta VDJ regions were amplified with primers for the TCR constant region and the 5'RACE anchor, using the KAPA Real-time Library Amplification kit. A first PCR added sample indexes and Illumina adaptors, after which a second PCR increased the library yield. The roughly 650 bp TCR product was size-selected on a 2% E-gel SizeSelection system after Ampure bead purification. Before pooling, libraries had their quality checked on a Bioanalyzer, their concentration measured with Qubit, and their quantity determined with the Kapa Library Quantification kit. An Illumina HiSeq 2500 was used to sequence the libraries paired-end at 2 x 150 bp. To increase sequence diversity, roughly 24-31% phiX was spiked into each library pool. The source study handled its data this way. The quality-filtered reads were processed with the UMI-based MiGEC pipeline, whose error correction step removed more than 80% of the raw TCR sequences. IMGT germline references were used for alignment of VDJ genes, and clonotypes were defined by a unique CDR3 amino acid sequence together with V-J genes. Clonal expansion, Shannon diversity and CDR3 relatedness were evaluated with VDJtools (CalcPairwiseDistances, ClusterSamples), while phylogenetic trees were built in CLCbio workbench. A clone was classed as expanded if it had 8 or more unique UMIs, a cutoff based on coefficient-of-variation modelling across technical triplicates. The public reads were run again by TCRdb, first through fastp at Q25 and then through MiXCR, and only productive beta chains were kept. Duplicate CDR3 protein sequences are folded into a single record with the most common DNA and genes. These V and J calls are TCRdb output, not the study's own analysis. This sample lists about 65,000 distinct CDR3 sequences; under 5% were detected once. The top ten clonotypes cover around 2.6% of the sample.

This clonotype was observed many times. It has no known antigen specificity. There are no base qualities to consult, and no much larger clone falls within one base. The sequence came from a man aged 50 or older with multiple sclerosis. Sequenced input: PBMCs. The chain employs TRBV7-9 and TRBJ1-4, and TRBD1 matches 8 of the central bases. The DNA sequence reads TGTGCCAGCAGCGACAGGGGAAGCGGTGAAAAACTGTTTTTT. The translation is CASSDRGSGEKLFF.